This TCR beta chain stems from a study of graft-versus-host responses after intestinal transplantation. Study information: Every recipient had anti-thymocyte globulin induction and roughly three years of tacrolimus plus steroids. Study-wide results and caveats: Recipient marrow contained GvH clones, some of which appeared first in ileum or blood.

TCRdb's copy holds only in-frame clones and misses some; the assay was immunoSEQ multiplex PCR. Altogether about 99,000 clones are present, roughly nine tenths being singletons, with the ten largest covering approximately 0.88%. A note on this clone: Antigen: not known.

CDR1 and CDR2 (germline): SGHVS, FNYEAQ. The germline V and J ends were trimmed by 1 base and 2 bases, with 9 bases remaining between them. The length of the CDR3 is 15 residues. The sample here was unstimulated CD4+ T cells sorted from spleen or lymph node cells, taken before intestinal transplant. This chain uses TRBV7-6 with TRBJ2-1; TRBD1 is a possible D gene (5 bases). The source is a human donor who received an intestinal transplant. CDR3 DNA sequence: TGTGCCAGCAGCTTAGGGGGCGGAGCCTACAATGAGCAGTTCTTC. It encodes CASSLGGGAYNEQFF.